This record concerns one TCR beta chain sequence. V lost 2 bases and J lost 9, with 14 bases in between. The CDR3 totals 14 residues. Germline CDR1 SGHTA, CDR2 FQGTGA. This sample is part of a study of blood T cell repertoires in COVID-19. Study context: Samples of COVID-19 (acute and convalescent) were obtained from the United States, Italy and Spain.

Authors' analysis steps: Estimation of nucleated cell counts relied on the amplification of reference gene primers. Generated by immunoSEQ multiplex PCR, the TCRdb table keeps only in-frame clones and is missing some. V and J calls and clone size are as listed in that table; D and trimming were resolved from the DNA. This repertoire shows approximately 230,000 clones, 88% found once; its top ten account for approximately 15%. This chain connects TRBV7-3 to TRBJ2-1; D not certain. Sequencing used PBMCs or T cells enriched from blood (not recorded which). The TCR originated in a woman in her 50s with acute COVID-19. This CDR3 reads CASSLALVGSEQFF. The DNA of the CDR3 is TGTGCCAGCAGCTTAGCCCTAGTTGGCAGTGAGCAGTTCTTC.